Sequencing of this TCR beta chain was carried out in a study of human versus mouse CDR3 diversity and MHC coevolution. Study-level information: Reportedly, immunoSEQ detects one in 200,000 T cells with minimized PCR bias.

CDR3 size: 11 residues. Germline CDR1 SGHAT, CDR2 FQNNGV. Trimming stripped 5 bases from V and 11 bases from J, with 12 bases between. This table comes from immunoSEQ multiplex PCR, and its TCRdb copy is limited to in-frame clones, with some not included. The top ten clones hold less than 0.16% of a sample with around 77,000 clones, under 95% of them seen once. The TCR was taken from a person aged 25 to 69 in good health. V is TRBV11-2 and J is TRBJ1-1; D is undetermined. The specimen sequenced was naive CD4+ T cells from blood. As for subset: CD45RO-negative CD62L-positive naive CD4 T cells. CDR3 in amino acids: CASSHIPTAFF. CDR3 nucleotide sequence: TGTGCCAGCAGCCACATCCCAACGGCTTTCTTT.